This TCR beta chain was identified during a study of blood T cell repertoires in COVID-19. Participant-given clinical history determined each cohort assignment. A case of COVID-19 had been met by exposed participants within 2 weeks before study entry. Methods used by the authors: Amplifying reference gene primers gave estimates of nucleated cell counts. Assay used: immunoSEQ multiplex PCR; TCRdb lists only in-frame clones, some missing. Clone size and V and J calls were adopted from that table, with D and trimming inferred from the DNA. The profile shows roughly 150,000 clones, approximately 80% of them singletons. This CDR3 has 14 residues. CDR1 ENHRY and CDR2 SYGVKD come from the germline V gene. With V trimmed by 10 bases and J by 4 bases, 7 bases remained unmatched.

The clonotype originates from a woman aged 18-35 years who had been exposed to COVID-19. The V and J genes are TRBV10-3 and TRBJ2-3; 11 nucleotides align to TRBD2. Sequencing was done on a sample of PBMCs or T cells enriched from blood (not recorded which). CDR3 sequence: CATILAGEPDTQYF. The CDR3 bases are TGTGCCACCATACTAGCGGGGGAGCCAGATACGCAGTATTTT.